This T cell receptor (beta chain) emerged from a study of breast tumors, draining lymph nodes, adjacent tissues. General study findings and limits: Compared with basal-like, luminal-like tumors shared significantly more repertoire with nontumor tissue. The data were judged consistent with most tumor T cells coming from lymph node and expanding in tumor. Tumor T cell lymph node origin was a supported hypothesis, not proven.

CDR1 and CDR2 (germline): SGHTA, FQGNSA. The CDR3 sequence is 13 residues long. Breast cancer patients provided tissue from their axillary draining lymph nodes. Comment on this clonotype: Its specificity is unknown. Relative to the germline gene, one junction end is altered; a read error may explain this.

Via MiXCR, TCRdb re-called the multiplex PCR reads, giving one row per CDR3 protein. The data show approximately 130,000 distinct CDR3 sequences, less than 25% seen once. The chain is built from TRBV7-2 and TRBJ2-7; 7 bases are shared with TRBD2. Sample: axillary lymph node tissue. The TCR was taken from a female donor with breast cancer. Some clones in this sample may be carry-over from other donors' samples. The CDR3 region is CACSLGGSYEKYF. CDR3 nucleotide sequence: TGTGCCTGCAGCTTGGGAGGGAGTTACGAGAAGTACTTC.